This T cell receptor beta chain derives from a study of CD8+ T cells in alopecia areata. Whole-study findings and limits: Elevated clonality characterized lesional scalp relative to normal scalp, particularly in alopecia totalis/universalis. On tofacitinib, scalp and blood still held many of the expanded lesional clones. When scalp samples are sequenced, resident alphabeta T cells of normal skin are also captured.

Reverse transcribed after extraction, RNA yielded cDNA as the sequencing template. The assay was immunoSEQ multiplex PCR, and TCRdb's table has in-frame clones only and misses some. The sample shows more than 90,000 clones, around three fifths of them seen only once. There are 17 residues in the CDR3. The V and J ends lost 4 bases and 4 bases respectively, with 21 bases between them. Germline V CDR1 and CDR2: KGHSH, LQKENI. Regarding treatment: oral pan-JAK inhibitor, 5-10 mg twice daily. About this clone itself: Its antigen is unidentified.

The source was CD8+ T cells sorted from blood, collected at week 24, from a patient treated with tofacitinib. This rearrangement joins TRBV18 to TRBJ2-3; D ambiguous. This clonotype originated in a human donor with alopecia areata. Here the CDR3 DNA reads TGTGCCAGCTCACACATCCAGGACCCAAGTCGCCCAGATACGCAGTATTTT. Encoded protein: CASSHIQDPSRPDTQYF.